This TCR beta chain was sequenced for a study of T cells in Graves' hyperthyroidism and ophthalmopathy. It was uncontrolled infection, other autoimmune disease, pregnancy or lactation that excluded patients. Study-level points and caveats: For ophthalmopathy, model prediction preceded onset by a median 6.5 months.

There were TCR beta CDR3 regions amplified from RNA transcripts. TCR CDR3 regions were first amplified by RT-PCR with HTBI primers. Using its own MiXCR run on the multiplex PCR reads, TCRdb lists one record per CDR3 protein. Here the sample spans 300,000 to 450,000 distinct CDR3 sequences, about 15% being singletons. Looked up from germline, CDR1 is MNHNS and CDR2 is SASEGT. The CDR3 has 16 amino acids. Germline trimming cut 5 bases from V and 9 bases from J; bases unmatched to any gene: 11. About this clonotype itself: Its antigen is currently unknown.

The chain recombines TRBV6-1 with TRBJ2-1, with 12 bases lining up with TRBD2. The TCR comes from a woman aged 25 to 39 with Graves' ophthalmopathy. The sequenced sample consisted of blood. CDR3 in amino acids: CASSYFASGGGGEQFF. In nucleotides, the CDR3 is TGTGCCAGCAGTTATTTTGCTAGCGGGGGGGGAGGTGAGCAGTTCTTC.